A selection of T cell receptor beta chains follows, all from one sample in a study of shared clonotypes between healthy human individuals. Measured with immunoSEQ multiplex PCR; TCRdb has only the in-frame clones, and not every one. The table lists about 490,000 clones, roughly 85% of them singletons, with about 12% in the top ten. Material: PBMCs. These receptors were collected from a woman between 40 and 55 years old in good health. Some clones in this sample may be carry-over from other donors' samples. CDR3s include the opening cysteine and the closing phenylalanine or tryptophan. D genes are given only for firm matches. Rows give clone size only sometimes, using once, few, many, or a class for an expanded clone.

TGCGCCAGCAGCTTGCTCCCTGGGACAGGGCTGTTTACAGATACGCAGTATTTT	CASSLLPGTGLFTDTQYF	TRBV5-1	TRBJ2-3	TRBD1	once
TGCGCCAGCAGCTTGGTGGCTCGGGGGGGCAGGTCCTACGAGCAGTACTTC	CASSLVARGGRSYEQYF	TRBV5-1	TRBJ2-7	TRBD2	-
TGTGCCATCAGTGAGTTAAGCGGACAATGCAATGAGCAGTTCTTC	CAISELSGQCNEQFF	TRBV10-3	TRBJ2-1	-	few
TGTGCCAGCAGTTCCAGGGGATCTAGTTCACCCCTCCACTTT	CASSSRGSSSPLHF	TRBV2	TRBJ1-6	-	-
TGTGCCAGCAGTTACAGCGGGAGCTCCTACAATGAGCAGTTCTTC	CASSYSGSSYNEQFF	TRBV27	TRBJ2-1	TRBD2	-
TGCGCCAGCAGCTTGCCCCCGGGACTAGCGAACAATGAGCAGTTCTTC	CASSLPPGLANNEQFF	TRBV5-1	TRBJ2-1	TRBD2	-
TGTGCCAGCAGCTTAACCGGGACAGATAACTATGGCTACACCTTC	CASSLTGTDNYGYTF	TRBV7-8	TRBJ1-2	TRBD1	-
TGTGCCAGCAGTGGGGGACTCCTCTTCGAGCAGTACTTC	CASSGGLLFEQYF	TRBV27	TRBJ2-7	-	-
TGTGCCAGCAGCGCCGGGGGGTACGAGCAGTACTTC	CASSAGGYEQYF	TRBV7-9	TRBJ2-7	TRBD2	-
TGTGCCAGCAGCAGAGGGACTAGCTACGAGCAGTACTTC	CASSRGTSYEQYF	TRBV7-2	TRBJ2-7	TRBD2	-
TGTGCCAGCAGCCAAGAAAGCACAGATACGCAGTATTTT	CASSQESTDTQYF	TRBV4-2	TRBJ2-3	-	-
TGTGCCAGTAGTTCCCAACAGGGCCCGCTCGTCACCGGGGAGCTGTTTTTT	CASSSQQGPLVTGELFF	TRBV19	TRBJ2-2	-	-
TGCGCCAGCAGGGTGCAGGATTTCTACGGCGAGCAGTACTTC	CASRVQDFYGEQYF	TRBV5-1	TRBJ2-7	-	-
TGTGCCAGCAGCTTATCCCCCGTAAGTCATCAGCCCCAGCATTTT	CASSLSPVSHQPQHF	TRBV11-2	TRBJ1-5	-	-
TGCGCCAGCAGCTTGGAAAACAGGCACAATGAGCAGTTCTTC	CASSLENRHNEQFF	TRBV5-1	TRBJ2-1	-	-
TGCGCCAGCAGCCTTCTAGGATTGGAGCAAGAGACCCAGTACTTC	CASSLLGLEQETQYF	TRBV4-1	TRBJ2-5	-	-
TGTGCCAGCAGCTCCCCAGGGAGTGCCTACGAGCAGTACTTC	CASSSPGSAYEQYF	TRBV7-2	TRBJ2-7	-	-
TGTGCCAGCTCACCACAAACAGGTTATGAGCAGTTCTTC	CASSPQTGYEQFF	TRBV18	TRBJ2-1	-	-
TGTGCCAGCTCACCGCCCGGGACAGGGTTCAATGAGCAGTTCTTC	CASSPPGTGFNEQFF	TRBV18	TRBJ2-1	TRBD1	-
TGTGCCAGCAGCTTACGGCAGCCGACCGGGGAGCTGTTTTTT	CASSLRQPTGELFF	TRBV7-6	TRBJ2-2	-	-
TGTGCCAGCAGCTTGGGGGGGGGCCCTACCCAAGAGACCCAGTACTTC	CASSLGGGPTQETQYF	TRBV5-6	TRBJ2-5	-	-